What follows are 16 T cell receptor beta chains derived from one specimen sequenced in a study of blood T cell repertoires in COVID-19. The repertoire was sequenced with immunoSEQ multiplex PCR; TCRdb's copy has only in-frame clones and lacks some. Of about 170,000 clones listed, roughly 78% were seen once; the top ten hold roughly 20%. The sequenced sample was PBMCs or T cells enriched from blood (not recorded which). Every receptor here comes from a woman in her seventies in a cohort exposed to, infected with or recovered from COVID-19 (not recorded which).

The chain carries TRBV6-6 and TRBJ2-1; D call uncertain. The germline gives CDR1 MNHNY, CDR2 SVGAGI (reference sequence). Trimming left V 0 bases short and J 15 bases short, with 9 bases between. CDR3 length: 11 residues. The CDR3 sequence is CASSYSSSRFF. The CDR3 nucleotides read TGTGCCAGCAGTTACTCGAGTTCGAGGTTCTTC.

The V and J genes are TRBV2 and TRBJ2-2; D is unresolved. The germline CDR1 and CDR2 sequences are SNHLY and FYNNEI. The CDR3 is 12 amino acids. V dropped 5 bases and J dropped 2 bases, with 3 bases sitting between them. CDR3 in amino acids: CASSLNTGELFF. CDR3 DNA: TGTGCCAGCAGTCTAAACACCGGGGAGCTGTTTTTT.

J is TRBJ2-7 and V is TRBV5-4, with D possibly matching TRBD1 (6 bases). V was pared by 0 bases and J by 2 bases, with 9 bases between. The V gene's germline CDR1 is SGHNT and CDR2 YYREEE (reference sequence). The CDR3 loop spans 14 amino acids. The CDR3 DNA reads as TGTGCCAGCAGCTTGGGTACAGGGACCTACGAGCAGTACTTC. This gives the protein CASSLGTGTYEQYF.

The CDR3 nucleotides are TGTGCCAGCAGTTTTAGCAGGGTCCTAGGAGGCTACACCTTC. It encodes CASSFSRVLGGYTF. The chain has TRBV27 and TRBJ1-2, with D possibly being TRBD1 (5 bases). Trimming removed 3 bases from V and 8 bases from J, with 16 bases in between. The CDR3 consists of 14 residues. Germline V gives CDR1 MNHEY, CDR2 SMNVEV (reference sequence).

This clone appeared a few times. The CDR3 coding sequence is TGTGCCAGCTCACCACCAGGGGAATTCGGAAACACCATATATTTT. Translation gives CASSPPGEFGNTIYF. V gene TRBV18 combines with J gene TRBJ1-3, with a possible D match to TRBD1 (5 bases). Germline values: CDR1 KGHSH, CDR2 LQKENI. This CDR3 is 15 amino acids long. Trimming took off 0 bases at V and 4 bases at J, with 10 bases between the two ends.

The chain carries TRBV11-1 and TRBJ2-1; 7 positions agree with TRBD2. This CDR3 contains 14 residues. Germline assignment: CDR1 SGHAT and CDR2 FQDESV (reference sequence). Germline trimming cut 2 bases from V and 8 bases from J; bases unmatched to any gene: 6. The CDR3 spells CASSLSGELDEQFF. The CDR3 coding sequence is TGTGCCAGCAGCTTAAGCGGGGAGCTGGATGAGCAGTTCTTC.

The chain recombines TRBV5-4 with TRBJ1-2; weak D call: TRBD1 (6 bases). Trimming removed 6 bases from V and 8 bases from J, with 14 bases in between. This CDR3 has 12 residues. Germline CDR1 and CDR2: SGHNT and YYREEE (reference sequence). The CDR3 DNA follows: TGTGCCAGCACTTACGACAGGCACGGCTACACCTTC. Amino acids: CASTYDRHGYTF.

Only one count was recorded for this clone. In nucleotides, the CDR3 is TGCAGTGCTAGTAAGGGAGGTGTTCTAGGACTAGCGGAATCGTACCAAGAGACCCAGTACTTC. As protein: CSASKGGVLGLAESYQETQYF. The chain joins TRBV20-1 to TRBJ2-5; TRBD2 aligns across 10 bases. J was trimmed by 0 bases and V by 3 bases; bases with no gene match: 22. Germline CDR1 DFQATT, CDR2 SNEGSKA (reference sequence). The CDR3 has 21 amino acids.

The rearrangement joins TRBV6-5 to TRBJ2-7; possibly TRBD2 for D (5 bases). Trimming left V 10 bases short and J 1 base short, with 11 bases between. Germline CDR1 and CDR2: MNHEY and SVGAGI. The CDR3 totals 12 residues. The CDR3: CATTADSYEQYF. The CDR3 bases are TGTGCCACTACAGCGGATTCCTACGAGCAGTACTTC.

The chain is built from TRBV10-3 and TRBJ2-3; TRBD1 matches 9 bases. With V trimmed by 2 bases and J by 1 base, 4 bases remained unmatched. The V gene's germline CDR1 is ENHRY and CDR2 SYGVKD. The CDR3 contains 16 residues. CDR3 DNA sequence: TGTGCCATCAGTGAGCCGGGACAGGGAGGCACAGATACGCAGTATTTT. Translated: CAISEPGQGGTDTQYF.

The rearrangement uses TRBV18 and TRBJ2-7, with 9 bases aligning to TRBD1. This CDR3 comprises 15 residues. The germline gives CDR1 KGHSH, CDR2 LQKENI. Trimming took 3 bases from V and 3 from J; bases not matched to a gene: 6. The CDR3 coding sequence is TGTGCCAGCTCACCCCGGGACAGGGCCATCTACGAGCAGTACTTC. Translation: CASSPRDRAIYEQYF.

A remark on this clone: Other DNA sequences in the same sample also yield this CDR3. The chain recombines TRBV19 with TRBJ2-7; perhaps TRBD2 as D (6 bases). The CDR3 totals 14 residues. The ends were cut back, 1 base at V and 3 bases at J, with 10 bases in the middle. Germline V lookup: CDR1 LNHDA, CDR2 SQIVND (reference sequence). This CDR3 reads CASSIGGGNYEQYF. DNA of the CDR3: TGTGCCAGTAGTATAGGTGGAGGGAACTACGAGCAGTACTTC.

For the CDR3, the DNA is TGTGCCTGGGGGGAACAGGGGAACACTGAAGCTTTCTTT. This codes for CAWGEQGNTEAFF. J is TRBJ1-1 and V is TRBV30, with D perhaps TRBD1 (6 bases). Germline V CDR1 and CDR2: GTSNPN, SVGIG (reference sequence). The length of the CDR3 is 13 residues. The germline V and J ends were trimmed by 5 bases and 1 base, with 11 bases remaining between them.

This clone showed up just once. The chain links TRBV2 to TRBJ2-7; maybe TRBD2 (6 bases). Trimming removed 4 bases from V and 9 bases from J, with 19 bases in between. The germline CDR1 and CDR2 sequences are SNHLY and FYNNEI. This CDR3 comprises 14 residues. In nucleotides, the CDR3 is TGTGCCAGCAGTGTGTCGCGGGAACTTTACTGGCAGTACTTC. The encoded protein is CASSVSRELYWQYF. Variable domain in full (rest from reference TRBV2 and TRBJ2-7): EPEVTQTPSHQVTQMGQEVILRCVPISNHLYFYWYRQILGQKVEFLVSFYNNEISEKSEIFDDQFSVERPDGSNFTLKIRSTKLEDSAMYFCASSVSRELYWQYFGPGTRLTVT.

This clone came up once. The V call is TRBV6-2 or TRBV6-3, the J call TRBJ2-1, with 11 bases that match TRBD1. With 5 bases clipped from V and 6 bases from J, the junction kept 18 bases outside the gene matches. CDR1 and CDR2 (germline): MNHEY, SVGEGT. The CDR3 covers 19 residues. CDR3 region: CASSGTGGVASFLANEQFF. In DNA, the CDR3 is TGTGCCAGCAGTGGGACAGGGGGGGTCGCATCATTTTTGGCCAATGAGCAGTTCTTC.

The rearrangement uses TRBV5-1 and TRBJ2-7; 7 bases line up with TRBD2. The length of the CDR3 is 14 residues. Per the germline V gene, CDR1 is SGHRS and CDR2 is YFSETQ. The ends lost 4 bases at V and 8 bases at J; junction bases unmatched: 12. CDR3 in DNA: TGCGCCAGCAGCCCTTCCGGACGGGAGGCCAAGCAGTACTTC. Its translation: CASSPSGREAKQYF.